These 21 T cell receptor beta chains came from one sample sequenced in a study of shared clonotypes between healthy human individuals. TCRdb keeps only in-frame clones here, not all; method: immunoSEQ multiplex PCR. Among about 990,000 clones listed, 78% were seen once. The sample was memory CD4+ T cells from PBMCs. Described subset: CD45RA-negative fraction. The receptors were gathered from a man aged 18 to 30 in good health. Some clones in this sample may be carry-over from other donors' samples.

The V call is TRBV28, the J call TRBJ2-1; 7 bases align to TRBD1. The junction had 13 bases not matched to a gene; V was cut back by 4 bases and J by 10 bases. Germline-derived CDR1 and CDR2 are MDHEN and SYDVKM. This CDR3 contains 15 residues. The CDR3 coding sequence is TGTGCCAGCAGTTACCAGACAGGGAGAAGAAGCGAGCAGTTCTTC. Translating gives CASSYQTGRRSEQFF.

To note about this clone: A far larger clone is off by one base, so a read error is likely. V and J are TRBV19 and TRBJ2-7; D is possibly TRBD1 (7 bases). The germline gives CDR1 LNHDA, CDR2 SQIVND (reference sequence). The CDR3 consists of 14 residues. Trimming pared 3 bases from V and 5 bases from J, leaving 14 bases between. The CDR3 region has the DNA TGTGCCAGTAGTATGGGGCCAGGGGGGAACGAGCAGTACTTC. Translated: CASSMGPGGNEQYF.

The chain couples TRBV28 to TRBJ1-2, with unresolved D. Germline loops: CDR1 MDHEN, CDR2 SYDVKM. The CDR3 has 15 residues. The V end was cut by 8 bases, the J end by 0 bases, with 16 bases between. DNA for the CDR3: TGTGCCAGCCTCACCCCACGCGACTCTAACTATGGCTACACCTTC. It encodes CASLTPRDSNYGYTF.

The CDR3 reads CASSFSRYGYTF. The CDR3 region has the DNA TGTGCCAGCAGCTTTAGCCGCTATGGCTACACCTTC. V and J are TRBV7-2 and TRBJ1-2; D is unresolved. The CDR3 is made up of 12 amino acids. V lost 3 bases, J lost 4 bases, and 6 bases lay in between. Per germline, CDR1 SGHTA and CDR2 FQGNSA.

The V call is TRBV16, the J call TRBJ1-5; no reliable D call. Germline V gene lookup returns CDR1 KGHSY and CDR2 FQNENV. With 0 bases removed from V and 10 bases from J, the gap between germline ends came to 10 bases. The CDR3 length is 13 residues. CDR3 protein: CASSQSGRSPQHF. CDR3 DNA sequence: TGTGCCAGCAGCCAATCCGGCCGTAGCCCCCAGCATTTT.

The CDR3 nucleotides are TGTGCCAGCAGCTTATCCCCTAGCGGGATAGGTGAGCAGTTCTTC. It yields the protein CASSLSPSGIGEQFF. The V call is TRBV11-3, the J call TRBJ2-1, with 9 positions matching TRBD2. CDR3 size: 15 residues. Trimming at V came to 2 bases and at J to 9 bases, leaving 8 bases not matched to a gene. CDR1 and CDR2 from the germline V gene are SGHNT and YENEEA.

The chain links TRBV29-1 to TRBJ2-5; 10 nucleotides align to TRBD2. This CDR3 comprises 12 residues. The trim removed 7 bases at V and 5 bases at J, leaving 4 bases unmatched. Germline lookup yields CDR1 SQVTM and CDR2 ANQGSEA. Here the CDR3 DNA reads TGCAGCGCCTCACTAGCGGGGGAGACCCAGTACTTC. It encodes CSASLAGETQYF.

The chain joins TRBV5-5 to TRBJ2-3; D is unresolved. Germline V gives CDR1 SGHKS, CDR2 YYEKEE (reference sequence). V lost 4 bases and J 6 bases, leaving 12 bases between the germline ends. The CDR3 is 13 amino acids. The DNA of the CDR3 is TGTGCCAGCAGCCAGCCGGGCCTGGATACGCAGTATTTT. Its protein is CASSQPGLDTQYF.

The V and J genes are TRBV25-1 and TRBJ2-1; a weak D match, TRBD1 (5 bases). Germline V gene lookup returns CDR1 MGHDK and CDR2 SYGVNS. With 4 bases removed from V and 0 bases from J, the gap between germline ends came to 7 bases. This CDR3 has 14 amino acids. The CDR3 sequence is CASSATVSYNEQFF. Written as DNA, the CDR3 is TGTGCCAGCAGTGCGACAGTCTCCTACAATGAGCAGTTCTTC.

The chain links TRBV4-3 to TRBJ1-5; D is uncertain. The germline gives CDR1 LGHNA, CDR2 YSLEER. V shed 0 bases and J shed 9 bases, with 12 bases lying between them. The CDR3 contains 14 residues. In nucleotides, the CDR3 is TGCGCCAGCAGCCAAGAATATGGGTGGGGGCCCCAGCATTTT. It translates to CASSQEYGWGPQHF.

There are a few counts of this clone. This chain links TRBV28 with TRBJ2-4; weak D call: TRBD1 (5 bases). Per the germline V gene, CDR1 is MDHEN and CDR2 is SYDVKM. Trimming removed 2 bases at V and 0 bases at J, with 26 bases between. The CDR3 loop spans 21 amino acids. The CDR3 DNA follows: TGTGCCAGCAGTTTAATGCCGATACGGGCCAGGGTACGTATAGCCAAAAACATTCAGTACTTC. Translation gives CASSLMPIRARVRIAKNIQYF.

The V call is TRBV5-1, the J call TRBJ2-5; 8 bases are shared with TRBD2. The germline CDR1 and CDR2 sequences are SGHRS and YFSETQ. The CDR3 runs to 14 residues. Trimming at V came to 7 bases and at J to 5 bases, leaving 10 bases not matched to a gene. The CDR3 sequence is CASARPGGDETQYF. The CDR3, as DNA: TGCGCCAGCGCGCGGCCGGGAGGGGACGAGACCCAGTACTTC.

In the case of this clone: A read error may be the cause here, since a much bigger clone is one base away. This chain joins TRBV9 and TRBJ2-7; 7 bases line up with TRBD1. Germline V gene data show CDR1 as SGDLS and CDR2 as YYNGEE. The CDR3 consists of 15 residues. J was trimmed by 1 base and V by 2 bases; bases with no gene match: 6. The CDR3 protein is CASSVGQPPSYEQYF. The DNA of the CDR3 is TGTGCCAGCAGCGTGGGACAGCCTCCTTCCTACGAGCAGTACTTC.

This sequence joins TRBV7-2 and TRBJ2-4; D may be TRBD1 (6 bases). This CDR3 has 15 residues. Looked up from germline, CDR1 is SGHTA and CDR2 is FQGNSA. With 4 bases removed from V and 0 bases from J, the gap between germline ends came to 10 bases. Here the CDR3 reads CASSSGVRAKNIQYF. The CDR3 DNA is TGTGCCAGCAGCTCAGGGGTACGAGCCAAAAACATTCAGTACTTC.

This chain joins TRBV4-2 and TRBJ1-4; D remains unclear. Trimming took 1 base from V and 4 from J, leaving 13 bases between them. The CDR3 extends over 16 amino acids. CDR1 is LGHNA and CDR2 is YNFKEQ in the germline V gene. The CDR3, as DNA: TGTGCCAGCAGCCAAGTCACGGCCGGTAATAATGAAAAACTGTTTTTT. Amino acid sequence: CASSQVTAGNNEKLFF.

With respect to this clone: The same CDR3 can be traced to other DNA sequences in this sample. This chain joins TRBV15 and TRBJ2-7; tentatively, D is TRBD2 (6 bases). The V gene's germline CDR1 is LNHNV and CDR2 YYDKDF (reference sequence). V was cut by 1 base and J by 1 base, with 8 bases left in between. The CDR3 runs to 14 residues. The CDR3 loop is CATSRGGASYEQYF. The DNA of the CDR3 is TGTGCCACCAGCAGAGGCGGGGCATCCTACGAGCAGTACTTC.

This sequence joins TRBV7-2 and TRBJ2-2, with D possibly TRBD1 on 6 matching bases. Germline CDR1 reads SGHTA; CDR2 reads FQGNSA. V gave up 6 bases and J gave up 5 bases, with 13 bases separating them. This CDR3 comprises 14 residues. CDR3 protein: CASSWGRWTGELFF. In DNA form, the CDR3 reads TGTGCCAGCAGTTGGGGGCGGTGGACCGGGGAGCTGTTTTTT.

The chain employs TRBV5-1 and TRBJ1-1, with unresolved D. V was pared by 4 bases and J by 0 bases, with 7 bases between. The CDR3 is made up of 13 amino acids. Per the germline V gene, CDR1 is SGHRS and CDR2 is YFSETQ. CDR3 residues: CASSDGLNTEAFF. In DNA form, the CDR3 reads TGCGCCAGCAGCGACGGGTTGAACACTGAAGCTTTCTTT.

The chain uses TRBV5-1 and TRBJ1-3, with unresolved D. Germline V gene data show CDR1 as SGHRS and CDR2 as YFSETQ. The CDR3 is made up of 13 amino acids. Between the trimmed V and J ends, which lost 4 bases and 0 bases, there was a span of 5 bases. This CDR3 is CASSVFSGNTIYF. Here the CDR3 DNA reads TGCGCCAGCAGCGTCTTCTCTGGAAACACCATATATTTT.

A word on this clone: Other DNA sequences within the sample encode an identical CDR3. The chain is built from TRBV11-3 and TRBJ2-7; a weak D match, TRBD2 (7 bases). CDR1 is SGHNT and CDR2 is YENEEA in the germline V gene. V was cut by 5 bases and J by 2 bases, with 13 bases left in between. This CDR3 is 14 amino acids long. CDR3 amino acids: CASSPGGGAYEQYF. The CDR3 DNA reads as TGTGCCAGCAGCCCCGGAGGGGGGGCCTACGAGCAGTACTTC.

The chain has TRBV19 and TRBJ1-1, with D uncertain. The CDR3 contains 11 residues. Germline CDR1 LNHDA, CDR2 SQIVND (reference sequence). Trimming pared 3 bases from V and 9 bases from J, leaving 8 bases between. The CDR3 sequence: CASSIVEKAFF. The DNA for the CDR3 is TGTGCCAGTAGTATTGTGGAGAAAGCTTTCTTT.